This T cell receptor (beta chain) was profiled in a study of cytomegalovirus exposure and HLA in healthy donors. V was shortened by 3 bases and J by 2 bases, with 8 bases between the two germline ends. The germline gives CDR1 SGHKS, CDR2 YYEKEE (reference sequence). The CDR3 covers 14 residues. It was with 60 Vbeta and 13 Jbeta primers that the PCR ran. This table comes from immunoSEQ multiplex PCR, and its TCRdb copy is limited to in-frame clones, with some not included. The sample yields 150,000 to 200,000 clones, about 80% seen once. Sequenced material: PBMCs. This sequence was found in a woman aged 18-30 years in good health and CMV-seropositive. The chain uses TRBV5-5 and TRBJ1-4; D possibly corresponds to TRBD1 (5 bases). CDR3 sequence (DNA): TGTGCCAGCAGCTCAGGGTACACTAATGAAAAACTGTTTTTT. Translated: CASSSGYTNEKLFF.